A single T cell receptor beta chain is shown here with its context. The antigen remains unidentified. The source of the sample is a study of cytomegalovirus exposure and HLA in healthy donors. Overall study context: From roughly 180 million T cells, an earlier analysis saw approximately 110 million unique TCR beta sequences. Study findings and constraints: Within an earlier analysis, most TCR beta V segments proved productive either about 90% or about 30% of the time. In a later analysis, V- and J-gene trimming of beta chains associated with a DCLRE1C missense variant, replicated independently.

Trimming took off 1 base at V and 3 bases at J, with 8 bases between the two ends. CDR1 is SEHNR, CDR2 FQNEAQ, per germline (reference sequence). This CDR3 is 14 amino acids long. PCR involved 60 Vbeta and 13 Jbeta primers. TCRdb's table, derived via immunoSEQ multiplex PCR, lists solely in-frame clones and lacks some. Of approximately 140,000 clones listed, approximately 91% are singletons. Sample: PBMCs. The chain employs TRBV7-9 and TRBJ2-3; D is unclear. The receptor was derived from a woman between 40 and 50 years old in good health and CMV-seronegative. CDR3 protein: CASSLGFSTDTQYF. In DNA, the CDR3 is TGTGCCAGCAGCTTAGGTTTCTCGACAGATACGCAGTATTTT.